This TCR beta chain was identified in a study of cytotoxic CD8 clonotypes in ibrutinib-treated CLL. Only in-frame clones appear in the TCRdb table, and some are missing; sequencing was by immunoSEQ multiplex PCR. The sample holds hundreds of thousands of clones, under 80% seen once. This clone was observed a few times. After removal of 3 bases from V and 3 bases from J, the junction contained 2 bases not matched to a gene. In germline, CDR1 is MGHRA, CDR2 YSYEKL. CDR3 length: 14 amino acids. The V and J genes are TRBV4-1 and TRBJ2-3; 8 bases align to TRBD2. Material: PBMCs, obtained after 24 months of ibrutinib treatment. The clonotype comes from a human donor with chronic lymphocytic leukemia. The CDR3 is CASSQTSDTDTQYF. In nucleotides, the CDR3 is TGCGCCAGCAGCCAGACTAGCGATACAGATACGCAGTATTTT.